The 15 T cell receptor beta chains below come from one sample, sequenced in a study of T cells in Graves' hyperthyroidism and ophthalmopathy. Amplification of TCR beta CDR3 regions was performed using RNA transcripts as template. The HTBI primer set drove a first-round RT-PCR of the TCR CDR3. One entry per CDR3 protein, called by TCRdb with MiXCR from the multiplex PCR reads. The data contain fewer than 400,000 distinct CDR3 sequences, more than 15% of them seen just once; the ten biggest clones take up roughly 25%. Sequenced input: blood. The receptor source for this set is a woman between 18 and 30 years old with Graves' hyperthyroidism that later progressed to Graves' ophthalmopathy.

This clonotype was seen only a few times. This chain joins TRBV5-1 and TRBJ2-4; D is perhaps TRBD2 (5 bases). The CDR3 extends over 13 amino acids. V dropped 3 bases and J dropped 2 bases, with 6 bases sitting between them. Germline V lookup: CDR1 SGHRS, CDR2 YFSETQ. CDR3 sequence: CASSYGTKNIQYF. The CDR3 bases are TGCGCCAGCAGCTACGGGACCAAAAACATTCAGTACTTC.

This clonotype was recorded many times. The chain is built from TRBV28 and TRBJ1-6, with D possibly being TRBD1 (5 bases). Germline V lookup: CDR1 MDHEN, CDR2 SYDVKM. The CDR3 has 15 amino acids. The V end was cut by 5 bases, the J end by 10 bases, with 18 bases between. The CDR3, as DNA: TGTGCCAGCAGTCTGGGCAGGGAGCTAGGATCACCCCTCCACTTT. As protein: CASSLGRELGSPLHF.

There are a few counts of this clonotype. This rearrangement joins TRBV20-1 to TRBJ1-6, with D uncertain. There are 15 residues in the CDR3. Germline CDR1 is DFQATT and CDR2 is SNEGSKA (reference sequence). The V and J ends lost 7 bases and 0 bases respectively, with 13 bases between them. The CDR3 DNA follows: TGCAGTGTTAAACCCACAAGCTCCTATAATTCACCCCTCCACTTT. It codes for CSVKPTSSYNSPLHF.

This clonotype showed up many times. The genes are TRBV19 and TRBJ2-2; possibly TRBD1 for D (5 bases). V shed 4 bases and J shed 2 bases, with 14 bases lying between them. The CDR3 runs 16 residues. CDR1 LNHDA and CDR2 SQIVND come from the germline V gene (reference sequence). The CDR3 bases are TGTGCCAGTAGTACGTCTGACAGCATAAACACCGGGGAGCTGTTTTTT. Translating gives CASSTSDSINTGELFF.

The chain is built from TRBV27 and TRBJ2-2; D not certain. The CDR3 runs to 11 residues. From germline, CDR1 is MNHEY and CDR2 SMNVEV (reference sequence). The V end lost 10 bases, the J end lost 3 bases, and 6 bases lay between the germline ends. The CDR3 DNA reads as TGTGCCACCCTTCACACCGGGGAGCTGTTTTTT. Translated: CATLHTGELFF.

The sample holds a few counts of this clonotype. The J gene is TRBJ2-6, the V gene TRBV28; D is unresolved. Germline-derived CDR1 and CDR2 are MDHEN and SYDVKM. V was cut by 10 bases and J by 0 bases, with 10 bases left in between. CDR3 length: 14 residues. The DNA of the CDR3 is TGTGCCACCCAGGCTCCCTCTGGGGCCAACGTCCTGACTTTC. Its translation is CATQAPSGANVLTF.

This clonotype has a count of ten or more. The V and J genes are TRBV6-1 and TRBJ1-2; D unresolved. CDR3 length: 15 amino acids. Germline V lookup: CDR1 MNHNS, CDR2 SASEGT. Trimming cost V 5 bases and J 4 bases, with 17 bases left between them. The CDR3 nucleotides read TGTGCCAGCAGTACGAATCCTCTAACGGGCTATGGCTACACCTTC. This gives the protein CASSTNPLTGYGYTF.

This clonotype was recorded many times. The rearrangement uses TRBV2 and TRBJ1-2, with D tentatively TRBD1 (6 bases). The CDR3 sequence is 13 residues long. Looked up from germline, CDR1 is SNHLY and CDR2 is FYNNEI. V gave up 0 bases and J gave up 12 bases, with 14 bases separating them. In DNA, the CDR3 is TGTGCCAGCAGTGAAGCGCTACAGCGGGGGCACACCTTC. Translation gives CASSEALQRGHTF.

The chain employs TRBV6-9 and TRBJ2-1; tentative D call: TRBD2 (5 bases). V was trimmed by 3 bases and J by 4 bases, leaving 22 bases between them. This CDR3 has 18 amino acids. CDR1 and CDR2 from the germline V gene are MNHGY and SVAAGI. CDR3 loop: CASSYKFTAGLQYNEQFF. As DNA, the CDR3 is TGTGCCAGCAGTTACAAGTTCACTGCCGGACTTCAATACAATGAGCAGTTCTTC.

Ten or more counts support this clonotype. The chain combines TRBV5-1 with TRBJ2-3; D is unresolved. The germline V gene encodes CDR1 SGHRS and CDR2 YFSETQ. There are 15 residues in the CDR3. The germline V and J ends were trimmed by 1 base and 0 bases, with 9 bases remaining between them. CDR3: CASSLNPTSTDTQYF. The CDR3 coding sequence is TGCGCCAGCAGCTTGAACCCAACTAGCACAGATACGCAGTATTTT.

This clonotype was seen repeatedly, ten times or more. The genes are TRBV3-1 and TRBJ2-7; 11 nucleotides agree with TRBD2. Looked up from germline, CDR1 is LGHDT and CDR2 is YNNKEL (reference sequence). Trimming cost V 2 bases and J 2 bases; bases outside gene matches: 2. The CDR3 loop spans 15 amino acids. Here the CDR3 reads CASSQLSGRAYEQYF. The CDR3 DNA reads TGTGCCAGCAGCCAACTTAGCGGGAGGGCCTACGAGCAGTACTTC.

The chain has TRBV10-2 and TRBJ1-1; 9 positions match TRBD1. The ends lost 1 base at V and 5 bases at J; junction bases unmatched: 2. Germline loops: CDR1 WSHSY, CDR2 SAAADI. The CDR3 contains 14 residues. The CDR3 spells CASSEWDRATEAFF. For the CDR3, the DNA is TGCGCCAGCAGTGAGTGGGACAGGGCGACTGAAGCTTTCTTT.

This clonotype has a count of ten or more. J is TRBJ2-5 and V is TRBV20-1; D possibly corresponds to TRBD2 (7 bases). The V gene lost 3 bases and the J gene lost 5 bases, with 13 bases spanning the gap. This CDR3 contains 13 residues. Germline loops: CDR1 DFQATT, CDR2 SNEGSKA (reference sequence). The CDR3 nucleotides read TGCAGTGCTAGCGGGGGGCTTGGGGAGACCCAGTACTTC. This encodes CSASGGLGETQYF.

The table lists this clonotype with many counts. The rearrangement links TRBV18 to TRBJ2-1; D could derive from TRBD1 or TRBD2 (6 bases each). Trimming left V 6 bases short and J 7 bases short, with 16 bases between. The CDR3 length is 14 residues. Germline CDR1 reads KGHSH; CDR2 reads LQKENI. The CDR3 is CASSQTGGTNEQFF. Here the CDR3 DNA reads TGTGCCAGCTCCCAAACCGGGGGCACTAATGAGCAGTTCTTC.

CDR3 coding DNA: TGTGCCAGCAGCGTCATGGGCGGACCCTACAATGAGCAGTTCTTC. Translated: CASSVMGGPYNEQFF. The chain employs TRBV27 and TRBJ2-1, with unresolved D. CDR3 length: 15 residues. Germline V gene lookup returns CDR1 MNHEY and CDR2 SMNVEV (reference sequence). The V gene lost 6 bases and the J gene lost 2 bases, with 14 bases spanning the gap.